The next 15 T cell receptor beta chains were all read from a single sample in a study of cytomegalovirus exposure and HLA in healthy donors. PCR employed 60 Vbeta and 13 Jbeta primers. Method: immunoSEQ multiplex PCR; TCRdb's copy keeps in-frame clones and lacks some. The data contain around 80,000 clones, over 60% of them singletons. Sequencing was done on a sample of PBMCs. The receptors derive from a male donor in good health and CMV-seropositive.

V gene TRBV19 combines with J gene TRBJ1-1; D not resolved. Germline assignment: CDR1 LNHDA and CDR2 SQIVND (reference sequence). This CDR3 is 11 amino acids long. V dropped 10 bases and J dropped 5 bases, with 11 bases sitting between them. The CDR3 DNA follows: TGTGCCACTACTCTCTGGACTGAAGCTTTCTTT. Amino acid sequence: CATTLWTEAFF.

The chain uses TRBV27 and TRBJ2-1; 7 bases are shared with TRBD1. V was pared by 5 bases and J by 2 bases, with 9 bases of the junction left unmatched. CDR1 and CDR2 from the germline V gene are MNHEY and SMNVEV (reference sequence). The CDR3 is 16 amino acids. The CDR3 loop is CASSHVTGSTYNEQFF. The CDR3 bases are TGTGCCAGCAGTCACGTGACAGGGAGCACCTACAATGAGCAGTTCTTC.

The chain joins TRBV5-6 to TRBJ1-4; D is possibly TRBD1 (5 bases). V lost 0 bases and J lost 3, with 6 bases in between. The CDR3 is 14 amino acids. CDR1 is SGHDT and CDR2 is YYEEEE in the germline V gene. CDR3 protein: CASSLGQPNEKLFF. The CDR3 region has the DNA TGTGCCAGCAGCTTGGGACAGCCTAATGAAAAACTGTTTTTT.

A few counts support this clone. J is TRBJ1-1 and V is TRBV7-9; D gene ambiguous. There are 13 residues in the CDR3. The V end lost 10 bases, the J end lost 4 bases, and 16 bases lay between the germline ends. The germline V gene has CDR1 SEHNR and CDR2 FQNEAQ (reference sequence). The CDR3: CATRTAGGTEAFF. As DNA, the CDR3 is TGTGCCACACGTACGGCGGGAGGCACTGAAGCTTTCTTT.

The chain couples TRBV27 to TRBJ1-1, with unresolved D. This CDR3 is built from 13 residues. The V end lost 5 bases, the J end lost 6 bases, and 13 bases lay between the germline ends. Germline V gene lookup returns CDR1 MNHEY and CDR2 SMNVEV (reference sequence). Written as DNA, the CDR3 is TGTGCCAGCAGTCGAGGGCAGAGGTCTGAAGCTTTCTTT. This translates into CASSRGQRSEAFF.

The rearrangement uses TRBV5-4 and TRBJ2-7; 9 nucleotides match TRBD1. CDR1 is SGHNT, CDR2 YYREEE, per germline (reference sequence). The CDR3 consists of 14 residues. V was clipped by 6 bases and J by 4 bases; unmatched bases: 8. The CDR3 DNA sequence: TGTGCCAGCAAGACCGGGACAGGGCCTTACGAGCAGTACTTC. Translated, it gives CASKTGTGPYEQYF.

J is TRBJ2-5 and V is TRBV14, with no clear D. Germline CDR1 reads SGHDN; CDR2 reads FVKESK. The CDR3 is 13 amino acids. V was shortened by 4 bases and J by 2 bases, with 8 bases between the two germline ends. This chain's CDR3 is CASSPVPQETQYF. The CDR3 coding sequence is TGTGCCAGCAGCCCCGTCCCTCAAGAGACCCAGTACTTC.

This clone was found a few times. This chain joins TRBV28 and TRBJ2-4, with D maybe TRBD2 (5 bases). The CDR3 is 15 amino acids. CDR1 and CDR2 from the germline V gene are MDHEN and SYDVKM. The V end was cut by 6 bases, the J end by 0 bases, with 12 bases between. This CDR3 is CASSPSGLAKNIQYF. CDR3 in DNA: TGTGCCAGCAGCCCGAGCGGACTAGCCAAAAACATTCAGTACTTC.

The chain recombines TRBV9 with TRBJ2-3, with 8 bases fitting TRBD2. Germline assignment: CDR1 SGDLS and CDR2 YYNGEE. This CDR3 comprises 13 residues. Losses at the gene ends were 3 bases for V and 6 bases for J; bases not matched to a gene: 3. DNA for the CDR3: TGTGCCAGCAGCGCCCCGGGGGGGGATACGCAGTATTTT. It is translated as CASSAPGGDTQYF.

This clone appeared once. This chain uses TRBV21-1 with TRBJ2-7; the table assigns TRBD1, which was not confirmed against the DNA. TRBV21-1 represents a pseudogene. This CDR3 has 16 amino acids. DNA for the CDR3: TGTGCCAGCAGCAAAGAGGGACAGGGGCCTATTTACGAGCAGTACTTC. This encodes CASSKEGQGPIYEQYF.

The rearrangement uses TRBV28 and TRBJ1-5; perhaps TRBD1 as D (5 bases). The CDR3 loop spans 14 amino acids. V was clipped by 0 bases and J by 3 bases, with 6 bases between them. Germline lookup yields CDR1 MDHEN and CDR2 SYDVKM. The CDR3 sequence is CASSLWDNNQPQHF. The CDR3 nucleotides read TGTGCCAGCAGTTTATGGGACAACAATCAGCCCCAGCATTTT. Full variable domain (outside the CDR3, taken from reference TRBV28 and TRBJ1-5): DVKVTQSSRYLVKRTGEKVFLECVQDMDHENMFWYRQDPGLGLRLIYFSYDVKMKEKGDIPEGYSVSREKKERFSLILESASTNQTSMYLCASSLWDNNQPQHFGDGTRLSIL.

This clone was detected only once. This chain joins TRBV6-1 and TRBJ1-5, with unresolved D. V was cut by 8 bases and J by 1 base, with 12 bases left in between. The germline CDR1 and CDR2 sequences are MNHNS and SASEGT. The CDR3 runs to 14 residues. CDR3 sequence (DNA): TGTGCCAGCTCCTCTACAGTGAGCAATCAGCCCCAGCATTTT. Translating it yields CASSSTVSNQPQHF.

The chain uses TRBV28 and TRBJ1-2, with D perhaps matching TRBD1 (6 bases). The CDR3 is 19 residues long. CDR1 and CDR2 from the germline V gene are MDHEN and SYDVKM. Trimming shortened V by 4 bases and J by 0 bases, and 24 bases separated the two germline ends. DNA of the CDR3: TGTGCCAGCAGTTCCCCTCAAACAGGGCCTATCTTAGCTAACTATGGCTACACCTTC. Amino acid sequence: CASSSPQTGPILANYGYTF.

The chain has TRBV19 and TRBJ2-1; tentatively, D is TRBD2 (5 bases). The V end lost 2 bases, the J end lost 6 bases, and 14 bases lay between the germline ends. The CDR3 length is 15 residues. CDR1 and CDR2 (germline): LNHDA, SQIVND (reference sequence). This CDR3 is CASSITAGGSNEQFF. The CDR3 nucleotides are TGTGCCAGTAGTATAACGGCAGGAGGAAGCAATGAGCAGTTCTTC.

CDR3 amino acids: CASRYFSGRGTDTQYF. CDR3 nucleotides: TGTGCCAGCAGGTACTTTAGCGGGAGGGGAACAGATACGCAGTATTTT. The rearrangement links TRBV7-9 to TRBJ2-3, with 11 bases fitting TRBD2. CDR1 is SEHNR, CDR2 FQNEAQ, per germline (reference sequence). V lost 6 bases to trimming and J lost 3 bases; unmatched junction nucleotides: 8. The CDR3 covers 16 residues.